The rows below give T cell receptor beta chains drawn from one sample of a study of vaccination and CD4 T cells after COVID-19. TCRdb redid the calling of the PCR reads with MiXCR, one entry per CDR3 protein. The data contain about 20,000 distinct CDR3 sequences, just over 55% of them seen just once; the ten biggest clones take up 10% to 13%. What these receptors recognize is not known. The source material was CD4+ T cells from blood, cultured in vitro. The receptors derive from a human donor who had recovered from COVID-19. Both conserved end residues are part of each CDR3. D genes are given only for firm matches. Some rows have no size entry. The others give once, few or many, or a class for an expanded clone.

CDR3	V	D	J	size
CANSYGTDYGYTF	TRBV6-5	TRBD1	TRBJ1-2	NA
CASLARLACHEQYF	TRBV6-1	NA	TRBJ2-7	NA
CASSQTSGRAFEQFF	TRBV7-8	TRBD2	TRBJ2-1	NA
CASSFAGAIAETQYF	TRBV7-2	TRBD2	TRBJ2-5	NA
CASSRDLRDGYTF	TRBV6-1	NA	TRBJ1-2	few
CASSLSLLGYEQYF	TRBV27	NA	TRBJ2-7	NA
CASSYTSGTGATDTQYF	TRBV6-2/TRBV6-3	TRBD1	TRBJ2-3	NA
CASSATSFGTNNEQFF	TRBV7-8	NA	TRBJ2-1	NA
CASSFGKSSYEQYF	TRBV7-2	NA	TRBJ2-7	NA
CATAQGVGEQFF	TRBV6-1	NA	TRBJ2-1	NA
CASSLVLSRTHF	TRBV11-2	NA	TRBJ2-7	NA
CSASGTGELFF	TRBV20-1	NA	TRBJ2-2	NA
CASGLGDGLEQYF	TRBV12-5	NA	TRBJ2-7	NA
CASSFRSGSDSPLHF	TRBV7-2	NA	TRBJ1-6	NA
CASSGSGWNTEAFF	TRBV7-8	NA	TRBJ1-1	few
CALDRAPYYGYTF	TRBV30	TRBD1	TRBJ1-2	few
CASSERGGNTEAFF	TRBV5-4	NA	TRBJ1-1	NA
CASSTRGQGHYGYTF	TRBV6-1	TRBD1	TRBJ1-2	NA
CASSTGEGADTQYF	TRBV19	NA	TRBJ2-3	NA
CASSPPRGRVGSYEQYF	TRBV18	TRBD2	TRBJ2-7	NA
CAITSSETGPSEAFF	TRBV10-3	NA	TRBJ1-1	NA
CASSFTRPGTVEETQYF	TRBV6-5	TRBD1	TRBJ2-5	NA
CASSFSSGTWHEQYF	TRBV7-9	NA	TRBJ2-7	NA
CASSGTSYNEQFF	TRBV28	TRBD2	TRBJ2-1	NA
CASSTRGGNTQYF	TRBV7-3	NA	TRBJ2-3	NA
CASSLGGGDYNEQFF	TRBV7-6	TRBD2	TRBJ2-1	NA
CASSEEPTSGSLNEQFF	TRBV6-1	TRBD2	TRBJ2-1	few
CSALDGGRGDEQFF	TRBV20-1	NA	TRBJ2-1	NA
CASSQDAAVRTAAGANVLTF	TRBV4-3	NA	TRBJ2-6	NA
CASLAGEQFF	TRBV23-1	NA	TRBJ2-1	few
CASSLRLTGELFF	TRBV27	NA	TRBJ2-2	NA
CASSSGATEGVHEQYF	TRBV6-2/TRBV6-3	NA	NA	NA
CASSQDRGNYGYTF	TRBV18	TRBD1	TRBJ1-2	NA
CASSLYRQGDSPLHF	TRBV18	TRBD1	TRBJ1-6	once
CASRDSMNTEAFF	TRBV11-3	NA	TRBJ1-1	NA
CSARKVGGLDTGELFF	TRBV20-1	NA	TRBJ2-2	NA
CASSIGNKETQYF	TRBV19	NA	TRBJ2-5	few
CAEVRGKLFF	TRBV7-3	NA	TRBJ1-4	NA
CASSFQGHQPYGYTF	TRBV7-8	NA	TRBJ1-2	few
CASSETGLSEQFF	TRBV6-4	NA	TRBJ2-1	once
CASSLDRTRSPLHF	TRBV18	TRBD1	TRBJ1-6	NA
CASSLQGDKQYF	TRBV28	TRBD1	TRBJ2-7	once